This entry describes one T cell receptor (beta chain). Its target is unknown. The CDR3 spans 13 residues. Germline V CDR1 and CDR2: SGHDT, YYEEEE. Trimming removed 4 bases at V and 7 bases at J, with 12 bases between. This record comes from a study of lymphopenia after photon versus proton radiotherapy. Whole-study findings and limits: In patients who died, overall survival fell as post-nadir TCR diversity dropped more. Oligoclonal CD8+ Temra expansion after nadir drove photon patients' diversity drop.

The method was immunoSEQ multiplex PCR; TCRdb's version includes in-frame clones alone and lacks a portion of them. Among around 30,000 clones listed, around nine tenths were seen once. The TCR comes from a woman between 55 and 75 years old with cholangiocarcinoma. Some clones in this sample may be carry-over from other donors' samples. The chain couples TRBV5-6 to TRBJ1-5; possible D gene TRBD1, 5 bases. Here the sequenced sample was peripheral blood, taken from a patient treated with proton-based radiotherapy. The CDR3 loop is CASSPGPGQPQHF. CDR3 bases: TGTGCCAGCAGCCCGGGGCCAGGGCAGCCCCAGCATTTT.